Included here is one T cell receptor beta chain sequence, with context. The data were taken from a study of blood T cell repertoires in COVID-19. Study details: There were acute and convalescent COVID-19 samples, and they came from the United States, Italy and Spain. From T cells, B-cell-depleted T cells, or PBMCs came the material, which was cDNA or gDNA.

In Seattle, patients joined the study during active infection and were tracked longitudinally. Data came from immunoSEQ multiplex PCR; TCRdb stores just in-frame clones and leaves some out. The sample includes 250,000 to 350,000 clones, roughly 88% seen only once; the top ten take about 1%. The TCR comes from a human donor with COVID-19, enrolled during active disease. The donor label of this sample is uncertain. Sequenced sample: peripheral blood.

This CDR3 reads CASSHPDWRTEAFF. Written as DNA, the CDR3 is TGCGCCAGCAGCCACCCAGACTGGCGGACTGAAGCTTTCTTT. V and J are TRBV4-1 and TRBJ1-1; D gene ambiguous. Germline CDR1 MGHRA, CDR2 YSYEKL. Deletions cut 3 bases from V and 5 bases from J, with 13 bases between. This CDR3 is built from 14 residues.